This TCR beta chain is drawn from a study of early T cells in non-severe SARS-CoV-2 infection. Study details: Sequenced bulk RNA came from whole blood that was unsorted, and chains were unpaired.

Unique molecular identifiers were added to individual cDNA molecules. A single record per CDR3 protein comes from TCRdb applying MiXCR to the 5' RACE reads. In the table there are around 77,000 distinct CDR3 sequences, less than 15% of which are singletons. The sample holds many counts of this clonotype. The length of the CDR3 is 16 residues. Trimming took off 3 bases at V and 2 bases at J, with 14 bases between the two ends. The germline V gene encodes CDR1 MNHEY and CDR2 SVGEGT. The specimen comprised whole blood, sampled at baseline. The sequence was obtained from an adult who was a healthcare worker with PCR-confirmed SARS-CoV-2 infection or an uninfected control (not recorded which). The donor label of this sample is uncertain. V and J are TRBV6-2 or TRBV6-3 and TRBJ1-5, with D perhaps TRBD1 (5 bases). For the CDR3, the DNA is TGTGCCAGCAGTTATAATTCAGGGATTGGCAATCAGCCCCAGCATTTT. Residues: CASSYNSGIGNQPQHF.